This T cell receptor (beta chain) was observed in a study of T-cell reconstitution after alpha-beta-depleted transplantation in children. CDR1 SGHTA and CDR2 FQGNSA come from the germline V gene. V lost 3 bases and J 2 bases, leaving 9 bases between the germline ends. The CDR3 extends over 14 amino acids. A TCRbeta library incorporating unique molecular identifiers was prepared. TCRdb itself ran the PCR reads through MiXCR, one entry per CDR3 protein. The data contain about 610,000 distinct CDR3 sequences, more than 9% of them singletons. The table lists this clonotype with a few counts. The rearrangement links TRBV7-2 to TRBJ2-3; D perhaps matches TRBD2 (5 bases). Sample: PBMCs from the stem cell graft donor, taken from the stem cell graft. The sequence came from a human donor who donated a stem cell graft to a child with acute myeloid leukemia. CDR3 residues: CASSFGLLTDTQYF. The CDR3 DNA follows: TGTGCCAGCAGCTTTGGACTCCTCACAGATACGCAGTATTTT.